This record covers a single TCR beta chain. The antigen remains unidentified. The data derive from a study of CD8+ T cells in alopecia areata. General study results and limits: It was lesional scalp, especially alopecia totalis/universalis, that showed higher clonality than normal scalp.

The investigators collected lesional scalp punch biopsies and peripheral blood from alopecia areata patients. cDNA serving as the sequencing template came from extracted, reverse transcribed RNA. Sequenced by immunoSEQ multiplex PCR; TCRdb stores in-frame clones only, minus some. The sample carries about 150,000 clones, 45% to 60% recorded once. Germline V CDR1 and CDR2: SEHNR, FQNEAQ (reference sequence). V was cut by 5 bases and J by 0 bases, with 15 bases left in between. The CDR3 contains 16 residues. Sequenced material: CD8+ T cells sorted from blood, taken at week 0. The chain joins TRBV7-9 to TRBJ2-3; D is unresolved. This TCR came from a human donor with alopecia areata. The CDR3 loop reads CASSDSLDPSTDTQYF. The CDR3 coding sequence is TGTGCCAGCAGCGACTCCCTGGACCCGAGCACAGATACGCAGTATTTT.